The T cell receptor (beta chain) under discussion was sequenced for a study of cytomegalovirus exposure and HLA in healthy donors. This clone was counted a single time. Healthy bone marrow donors supplied every sample. Though nominally healthy at sampling, donors likely had unrecorded immune exposures. J lost 4 bases, V lost 4 bases, and 7 bases had no gene match. The CDR3 loop spans 15 amino acids. CDR1 is MNHEY and CDR2 is SMNVEV in the germline V gene (reference sequence). The PCR used 60 Vbeta and 13 Jbeta primers. Under the authors' procedure: Tens of millions of unique TCR beta chains, roughly 11 million shared, were counted in a later analysis. Method: immunoSEQ multiplex PCR; TCRdb's copy keeps in-frame clones and lacks some. V and J calls and clone size follow that table, whereas D and trimming were derived from the DNA. The data contain roughly 100,000 clones, around four fifths of them seen just once; the ten biggest clones take up roughly 1.2%.

This TCR derives from a young man in good health and CMV-seronegative. Specimen: PBMCs. The gene calls are TRBV27 and TRBJ2-7, with 10 positions matching TRBD2. CDR3 region: CASSYSSGSSYEQYF. The DNA of the CDR3 is TGTGCCAGCAGTTACTCTAGCGGGAGTTCTTACGAGCAGTACTTC.